This T cell receptor beta chain appears in the sequencing data of a study of blood T cell repertoires in COVID-19. On the study more broadly: The study drew acute and convalescent COVID-19 samples from the United States, Italy and Spain. Sample material is recorded as cDNA or gDNA derived from T cells, B-cell-depleted T cells, or PBMCs.

After removal of 5 bases from V and 8 bases from J, the junction contained 13 bases not matched to a gene. Germline loops: CDR1 LGHNA, CDR2 YSLEER. The CDR3 sequence is 15 residues long. Original methodology: Cell counts per sample came from amplifying reference gene primers. Sequenced by immunoSEQ multiplex PCR; TCRdb stores in-frame clones only, minus some. V, J and clone size are taken as reported in that table, and D and trimming were inferred from the DNA itself. Of about 86,000 clones listed, roughly 83% are singletons. The chain couples TRBV4-3 to TRBJ1-2, with 8 bases lining up with TRBD1. The source of this sequence is a woman at least 80 years old with active or convalescent COVID-19. Sequenced material: peripheral blood. The CDR3 region has the DNA TGCGCCAGCAGCACCAGGACAGGGAGGTGGAGCGGCTACACCTTC. Its translation is CASSTRTGRWSGYTF.